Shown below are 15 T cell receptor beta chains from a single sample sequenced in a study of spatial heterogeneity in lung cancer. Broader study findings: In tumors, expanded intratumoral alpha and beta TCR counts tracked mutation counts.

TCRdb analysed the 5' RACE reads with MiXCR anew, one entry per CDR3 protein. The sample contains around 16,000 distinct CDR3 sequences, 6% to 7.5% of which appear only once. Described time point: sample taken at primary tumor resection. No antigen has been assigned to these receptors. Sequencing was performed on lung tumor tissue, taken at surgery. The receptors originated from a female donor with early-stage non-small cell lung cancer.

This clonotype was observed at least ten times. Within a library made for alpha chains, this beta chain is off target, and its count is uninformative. The CDR3 protein is CASSLAGQVRSEQFF. The CDR3 DNA reads TGTGCCAGCAGCTTAGCGGGACAGGTTAGGAGTGAGCAGTTCTTC. The chain is built from TRBV11-2 and TRBJ2-1; 8 positions match TRBD1. The CDR3 runs to 15 residues. Trimming took 1 base from V and 9 from J; bases not matched to a gene: 8. The germline CDR1 and CDR2 sequences are SGHAT and FQNNGV.

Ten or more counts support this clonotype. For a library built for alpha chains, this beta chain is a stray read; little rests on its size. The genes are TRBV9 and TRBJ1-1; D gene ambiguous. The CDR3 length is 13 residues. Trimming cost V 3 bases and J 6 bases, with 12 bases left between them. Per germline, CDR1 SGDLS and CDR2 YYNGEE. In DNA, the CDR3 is TGTGCCAGCAGCGGGCATGTTAGAGCTGAAGCTTTCTTT. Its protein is CASSGHVRAEAFF.

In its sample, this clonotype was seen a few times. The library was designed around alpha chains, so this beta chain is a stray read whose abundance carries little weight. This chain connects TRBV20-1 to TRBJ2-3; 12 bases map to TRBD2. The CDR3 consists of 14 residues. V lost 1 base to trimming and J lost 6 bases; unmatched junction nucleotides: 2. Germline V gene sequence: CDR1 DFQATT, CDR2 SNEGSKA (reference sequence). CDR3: CSARGTSGADTQYF. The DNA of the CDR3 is TGCAGTGCTAGAGGGACTAGCGGGGCCGATACGCAGTATTTT.

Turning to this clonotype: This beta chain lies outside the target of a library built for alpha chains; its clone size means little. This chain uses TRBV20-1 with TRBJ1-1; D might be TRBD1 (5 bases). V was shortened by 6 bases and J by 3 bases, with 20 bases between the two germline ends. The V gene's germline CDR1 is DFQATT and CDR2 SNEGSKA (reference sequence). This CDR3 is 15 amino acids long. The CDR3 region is CSAPVGATRDTEAFF. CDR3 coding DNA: TGCAGTGCCCCGGTAGGGGCTACTAGGGACACTGAAGCTTTCTTT.

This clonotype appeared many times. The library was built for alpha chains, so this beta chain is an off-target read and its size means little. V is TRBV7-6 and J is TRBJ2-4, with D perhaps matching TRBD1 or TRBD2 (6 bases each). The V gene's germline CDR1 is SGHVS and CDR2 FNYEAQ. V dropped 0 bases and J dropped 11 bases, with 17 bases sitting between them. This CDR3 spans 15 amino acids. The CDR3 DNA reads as TGTGCCAGCAGCTTAGCGCCACAGGGTGGAGGGGTTCAGTACTTC. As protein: CASSLAPQGGGVQYF. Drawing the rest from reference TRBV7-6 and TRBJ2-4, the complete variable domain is GAGVSQSPRYKVTKRGQDVALRCDPISGHVSLYWYRQALGQGPEFLTYFNYEAQQDKSGLPNDRFSAERPEGSISTLTIQRTEQRDSAMYRCASSLAPQGGGVQYFGAGTRLSVL.

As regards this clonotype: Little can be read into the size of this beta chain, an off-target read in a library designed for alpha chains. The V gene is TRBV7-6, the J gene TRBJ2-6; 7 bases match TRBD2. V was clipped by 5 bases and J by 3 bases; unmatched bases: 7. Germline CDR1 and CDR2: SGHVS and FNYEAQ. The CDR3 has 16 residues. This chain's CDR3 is CASSAAGGYGANVLTF. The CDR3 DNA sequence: TGTGCCAGCAGCGCCGCCGGGGGGTATGGGGCCAACGTCCTGACTTTC.

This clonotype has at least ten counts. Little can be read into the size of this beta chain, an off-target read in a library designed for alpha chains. The CDR3 nucleotides read TGCAGTGCTAGCGTCCGGGTTAGCGTATCCTACAATGAGCAGTTCTTC. Encoded protein: CSASVRVSVSYNEQFF. This chain connects TRBV20-1 to TRBJ2-1, with D perhaps TRBD2 (5 bases). The CDR3 is 16 amino acids. With 3 bases removed from V and 1 base from J, the gap between germline ends came to 16 bases. Germline lookup yields CDR1 DFQATT and CDR2 SNEGSKA (reference sequence).

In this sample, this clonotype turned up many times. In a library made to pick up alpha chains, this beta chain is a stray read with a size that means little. CDR3 coding DNA: TGTGCCACCAGCGGACACTCTTGGGACGAGCAGTACTTC. Translation gives CATSGHSWDEQYF. The chain combines TRBV15 with TRBJ2-7, with a possible D match to TRBD1 (5 bases). CDR1 LNHNV and CDR2 YYDKDF come from the germline V gene (reference sequence). V gave up 5 bases and J gave up 5 bases, with 13 bases separating them. This CDR3 has 13 residues.

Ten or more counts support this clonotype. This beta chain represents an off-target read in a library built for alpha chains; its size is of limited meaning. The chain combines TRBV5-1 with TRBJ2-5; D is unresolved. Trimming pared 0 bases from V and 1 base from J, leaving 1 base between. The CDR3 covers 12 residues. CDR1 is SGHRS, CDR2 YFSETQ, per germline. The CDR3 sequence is CASSLAQETQYF. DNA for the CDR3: TGCGCCAGCAGCTTGGCCCAAGAGACCCAGTACTTC.

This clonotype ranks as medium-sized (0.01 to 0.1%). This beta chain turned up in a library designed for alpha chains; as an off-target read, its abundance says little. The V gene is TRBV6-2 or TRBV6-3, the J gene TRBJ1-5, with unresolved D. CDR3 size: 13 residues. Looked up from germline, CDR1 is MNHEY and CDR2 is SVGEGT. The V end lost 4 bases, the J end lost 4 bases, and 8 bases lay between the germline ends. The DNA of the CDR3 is TGTGCCAGCAGTTTCCGGATGAATCAGCCCCAGCATTTT. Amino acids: CASSFRMNQPQHF.

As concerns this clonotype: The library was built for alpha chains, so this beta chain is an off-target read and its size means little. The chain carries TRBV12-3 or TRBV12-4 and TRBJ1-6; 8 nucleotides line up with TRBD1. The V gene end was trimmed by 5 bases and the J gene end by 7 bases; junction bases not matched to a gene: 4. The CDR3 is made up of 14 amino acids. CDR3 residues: CASSGQGDNSPLHF. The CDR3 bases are TGTGCCAGCAGTGGACAGGGAGACAATTCACCCCTCCACTTT.

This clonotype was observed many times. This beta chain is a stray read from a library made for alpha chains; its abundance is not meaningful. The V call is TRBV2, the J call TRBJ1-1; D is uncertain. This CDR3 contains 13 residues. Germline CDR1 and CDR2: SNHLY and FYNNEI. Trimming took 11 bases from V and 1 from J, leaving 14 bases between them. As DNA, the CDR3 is TGTGCCTCTACGCGGGCTACGAACACTGAAGCTTTCTTT. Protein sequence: CASTRATNTEAFF. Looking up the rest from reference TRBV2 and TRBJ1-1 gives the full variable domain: EPEVTQTPSHQVTQMGQEVILRCVPISNHLYFYWYRQILGQKVEFLVSFYNNEISEKSEIFDDQFSVERPDGSNFTLKIRSTKLEDSAMYFCASTRATNTEAFFGQGTRLTVV.

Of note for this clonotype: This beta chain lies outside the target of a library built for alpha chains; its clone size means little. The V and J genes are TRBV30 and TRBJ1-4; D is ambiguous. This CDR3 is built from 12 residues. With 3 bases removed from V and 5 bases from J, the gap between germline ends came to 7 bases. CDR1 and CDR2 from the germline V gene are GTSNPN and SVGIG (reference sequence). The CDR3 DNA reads TGTGCCTGGAGGCGGTTAAATGAAAAACTGTTTTTT. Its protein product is CAWRRLNEKLFF.

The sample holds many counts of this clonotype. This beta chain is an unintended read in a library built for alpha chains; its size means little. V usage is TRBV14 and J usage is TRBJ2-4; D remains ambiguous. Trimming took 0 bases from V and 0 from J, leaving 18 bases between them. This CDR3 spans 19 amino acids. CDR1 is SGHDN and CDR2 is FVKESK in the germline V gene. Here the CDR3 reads CASSQDRASSSLAKNIQYF. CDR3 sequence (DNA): TGTGCCAGCAGCCAAGATCGAGCATCCTCCAGCCTAGCCAAAAACATTCAGTACTTC.

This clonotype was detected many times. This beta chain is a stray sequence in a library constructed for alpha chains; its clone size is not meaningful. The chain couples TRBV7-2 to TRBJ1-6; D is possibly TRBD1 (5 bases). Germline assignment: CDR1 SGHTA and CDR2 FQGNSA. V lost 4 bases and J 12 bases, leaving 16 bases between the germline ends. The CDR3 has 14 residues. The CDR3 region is CASSSRDPTLPLHF. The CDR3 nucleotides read TGTGCCAGCAGCTCCCGGGACCCCACTTTACCCCTCCACTTT.